This T cell receptor (beta chain) originates from a study of OX40 agonist ivuxolimab in advanced cancers. Trimming cost V 1 base and J 0 bases, with 10 bases left between them. Germline assignment: CDR1 KGHSH and CDR2 LQKENI. The CDR3 is 16 amino acids. The protocol was immunoSEQ multiplex PCR, while the TCRdb copy is restricted to in-frame clones and leaves out a portion. Seen here are roughly 34,000 clones, more than 75% observed once, and the top ten hold around 12%. This TCR came from an adult with an advanced solid tumor such as melanoma, head and neck, liver or kidney cancer. This material consisted of CD4+ or CD8+ T cells sorted from blood, taken in a trial of the OX40 agonist ivuxolimab. The chain recombines TRBV18 with TRBJ2-1; D is undetermined. The CDR3 region is CASSPLTRSSYNEQFF. The DNA of the CDR3 is TGTGCCAGCTCACCACTCACGCGGAGCTCCTACAATGAGCAGTTCTTC.